The 27 T cell receptor beta chains presented below share a single source sample, sequenced in a study of T cell responses to AZD1222 COVID-19 vaccine. The table came from immunoSEQ multiplex PCR; TCRdb's copy has only in-frame clones and leaves some out. The sample has around 160,000 clones, roughly 94% seen once. Sequenced here: peripheral blood, sampled 28 days after the second AZD1222 dose. The receptors shown here come from an adult who received the AZD1222 COVID-19 vaccine.

V is TRBV29-1 and J is TRBJ1-1; D is ambiguous. Germline loops: CDR1 SQVTM, CDR2 ANQGSEA. Trimming cost V 7 bases and J 5 bases, with 14 bases left between them. CDR3 size: 12 residues. The DNA of the CDR3 is TGCAGCGGTGGGGAGGGAGGGACTGAAGCTTTCTTT. It is translated as CSGGEGGTEAFF.

This rearrangement joins TRBV27 to TRBJ1-2; D unclear. Germline V lookup: CDR1 MNHEY, CDR2 SMNVEV (reference sequence). Trimming took 1 base from V and 6 from J, leaving 12 bases between them. The CDR3 covers 14 residues. The CDR3 DNA reads TGTGCCAGCAGTTTATATGTGGGAGGGAATGGCTACACCTTC. Translated: CASSLYVGGNGYTF.

This chain connects TRBV6-4 to TRBJ1-4; the match to TRBD1 covers 7 bases. Trimming cost V 10 bases and J 4 bases; bases outside gene matches: 9. The CDR3 totals 14 residues. CDR1 MRHNA and CDR2 SNTAGT come from the germline V gene. The CDR3 DNA reads as TGTGCCACCGGGGCCGGGACAGATAATGAAAAACTGTTTTTT. Amino acid sequence: CATGAGTDNEKLFF.

The chain recombines TRBV7-9 with TRBJ1-6; D not resolved. V dropped 2 bases and J dropped 13 bases, with 9 bases sitting between them. The CDR3 has 12 amino acids. Per germline, CDR1 SEHNR and CDR2 FQNEAQ (reference sequence). The CDR3 DNA follows: TGTGCCAGCAGCTTATCTAACTCGCCCCTCCACTTT. Its protein is CASSLSNSPLHF.

The chain couples TRBV15 to TRBJ1-2; D is unresolved. This CDR3 is built from 16 residues. Germline V gives CDR1 LNHNV, CDR2 YYDKDF (reference sequence). V lost 0 bases to trimming and J lost 3 bases, with 14 bases between them. CDR3 amino acids: CATSRDEEGADYGYTF. CDR3 nucleotides: TGTGCCACCAGCAGAGATGAGGAGGGTGCGGACTATGGCTACACCTTC.

The chain is built from TRBV5-4 and TRBJ2-2; 9 bases fit TRBD1. Germline V lookup: CDR1 SGHNT, CDR2 YYREEE (reference sequence). The CDR3 is made up of 15 amino acids. V lost 4 bases and J lost 5; bases outside the gene matches: 6. The CDR3 nucleotides are TGTGCCAGCAGCGTCCGGGACAGGGTTACCGGGGAGCTGTTTTTT. Translating it yields CASSVRDRVTGELFF.

DNA for the CDR3: TGTGCCAGCTCACCCCTCATAGACAGGGGGGTCTTCGTCTCTGGAAACACCATATATTTT. The encoded protein is CASSPLIDRGVFVSGNTIYF. V gene TRBV18 combines with J gene TRBJ1-3; TRBD1 matches at 9 bases. Per germline, CDR1 KGHSH and CDR2 LQKENI. The CDR3 contains 20 residues. The J segment lost 0 bases and the V segment lost 3 bases, leaving 15 bases of the junction unmatched.

This chain uses TRBV5-1 with TRBJ2-5; D unclear. The CDR3 has 13 residues. Germline CDR1 reads SGHRS; CDR2 reads YFSETQ. The V gene lost 0 bases and the J gene lost 7 bases, with 10 bases spanning the gap. Here the CDR3 DNA reads TGCGCCAGCAGCTTGGGGCCCCTTCGGACCCAGTACTTC. Amino acid sequence: CASSLGPLRTQYF.

The chain uses TRBV11-3 and TRBJ2-1, with 8 bases matching TRBD1. Germline trimming cut 8 bases from V and 9 bases from J; bases unmatched to any gene: 9. Germline V lookup: CDR1 SGHNT, CDR2 YENEEA. The CDR3 length is 13 residues. CDR3 bases: TGTGCCAGCCCCCGGACAGGGTGCGGTGAGCAGTTCTTC. This translates into CASPRTGCGEQFF.

The CDR3 DNA is TGTGCCAGCAGCCCTGAGGGGTTCATCCAAGAGACCCAGTACTTC. It translates to CASSPEGFIQETQYF. This sequence joins TRBV27 and TRBJ2-5; perhaps D is TRBD1 or TRBD2 (5 bases each). Germline V gene lookup returns CDR1 MNHEY and CDR2 SMNVEV (reference sequence). This CDR3 is 15 amino acids long. V gave up 6 bases and J gave up 1 base, with 15 bases separating them.

The rearrangement uses TRBV27 and TRBJ2-3, with D uncertain. CDR3 length: 13 amino acids. The ends were cut back, 2 bases at V and 0 bases at J, with 3 bases in the middle. The germline CDR1 and CDR2 sequences are MNHEY and SMNVEV (reference sequence). This CDR3 is CASSLLSTDTQYF. The CDR3, as DNA: TGTGCCAGCAGTTTACTAAGCACAGATACGCAGTATTTT.

This clone has a single count. The genes are TRBV28 and TRBJ1-2; D may be TRBD1 (5 bases). V lost 5 bases, J lost 4 bases, and 8 bases lay in between. CDR3 size: 12 residues. Germline lookup yields CDR1 MDHEN and CDR2 SYDVKM. The CDR3 here is CASSRGSYGYTF. CDR3 DNA sequence: TGTGCCAGCAGTCGGGGCAGCTATGGCTACACCTTC.

V is TRBV7-9 and J is TRBJ1-1, with TRBD1 identical over 7 bases. V dropped 1 base and J dropped 3; count of bases not matched to a gene: 17. Germline CDR1 SEHNR, CDR2 FQNEAQ (reference sequence). CDR3 length: 19 amino acids. The CDR3 sequence: CASSLGWPGEGAVDTEAFF. In DNA form, the CDR3 reads TGTGCCAGCAGCTTAGGTTGGCCCGGGGAGGGGGCGGTGGACACTGAAGCTTTCTTT.

The chain couples TRBV29-1 to TRBJ1-4; 9 bases match TRBD1. The CDR3 is made up of 17 amino acids. CDR1 and CDR2 (germline): SQVTM, ANQGSEA. J was trimmed by 3 bases and V by 5 bases; bases with no gene match: 13. CDR3 sequence reads: CSVYPGTGLRSNEKLFF. The CDR3 region has the DNA TGCAGCGTTTACCCCGGGACAGGGTTGAGATCTAATGAAAAACTGTTTTTT.

This clone has only one observation. This sequence joins TRBV4-3 and TRBJ1-4; D is unresolved. Trimming removed 0 bases at V and 5 bases at J, with 13 bases between. Germline-derived CDR1 and CDR2 are LGHNA and YSLEER. The CDR3 contains 16 residues. The CDR3 DNA sequence: TGCGCCAGCAGCCAAGAGAATAGGCAGCTAAATGAAAAACTGTTTTTT. As protein: CASSQENRQLNEKLFF.

The chain couples TRBV3-1 (or the pseudogene TRBV3-2) to TRBJ1-1; D unresolved. The CDR3 runs 14 residues. With 4 bases removed from V and 3 bases from J, the gap between germline ends came to 12 bases. Germline V gene data show CDR1 as LGHDT and CDR2 as YNNKEL (reference sequence). The CDR3 loop reads CASSRSGRYTEAFF. The CDR3 coding sequence is TGTGCCAGCAGCCGCTCGGGAAGATACACTGAAGCTTTCTTT.

The CDR3 loop reads CASSSPSWQPQHF. For the CDR3, the DNA is TGTGCCAGCAGTTCCCCCTCTTGGCAGCCCCAGCATTTT. The J gene is TRBJ1-5, the V gene TRBV28; D gene ambiguous. Trimming pared 4 bases from V and 7 bases from J, leaving 11 bases between. The CDR3 runs 13 residues. Germline V gene lookup returns CDR1 MDHEN and CDR2 SYDVKM.

The CDR3 spells CASSRTGTRGNEQYF. CDR3 bases: TGTGCCAGCTCACGCACCGGGACAAGAGGAAACGAGCAGTACTTC. The chain couples TRBV18 to TRBJ2-7; TRBD1 is a possible D gene (6 bases). Trimming pared 4 bases from V and 5 bases from J, leaving 18 bases between. Germline V gene lookup returns CDR1 KGHSH and CDR2 LQKENI. This CDR3 spans 15 amino acids.

The chain recombines TRBV28 with TRBJ2-1; 7 bases line up with TRBD1. CDR1 MDHEN and CDR2 SYDVKM come from the germline V gene. V lost 1 base, J lost 2 bases, and 2 bases stayed unmatched. This CDR3 has 15 amino acids. In DNA form, the CDR3 reads TGTGCCAGCAGTTTATTTACAGGGGCCTACAATGAGCAGTTCTTC. It translates to CASSLFTGAYNEQFF.

The chain combines TRBV5-1 with TRBJ1-3; D ambiguous. CDR1 is SGHRS, CDR2 YFSETQ, per germline. The V and J ends lost 4 bases and 0 bases respectively, with 14 bases between them. This CDR3 comprises 16 residues. DNA of the CDR3: TGCGCCAGCAGCCCTCAGACATCCTCCTCTGGAAACACCATATATTTT. It is translated as CASSPQTSSSGNTIYF.

The chain combines TRBV19 with TRBJ2-1; D gene unclear. The CDR3 runs 19 residues. The germline V gene encodes CDR1 LNHDA and CDR2 SQIVND (reference sequence). V was pared by 1 base and J by 0 bases, with 19 bases between. The CDR3 spells CASSIGPLKRISSYNEQFF. CDR3 sequence (DNA): TGTGCCAGTAGTATAGGGCCCCTGAAACGGATTAGCTCCTACAATGAGCAGTTCTTC.

CDR3: CAISESRGAGNEQFF. CDR3 DNA sequence: TGTGCCATCAGTGAGTCGAGGGGGGCGGGGAATGAGCAGTTCTTC. The chain employs TRBV10-3 and TRBJ2-1; D is perhaps TRBD1 or TRBD2 (6 bases each). The CDR3 is made up of 15 amino acids. The germline gives CDR1 ENHRY, CDR2 SYGVKD. Trimming shortened V by 0 bases and J by 7 bases, and 13 bases separated the two germline ends.

This clone has only one observation. The J gene is TRBJ2-7, the V gene TRBV6-2 or TRBV6-3, with D possibly matching TRBD2 (6 bases). The CDR3 covers 13 residues. Germline V gene data show CDR1 as MNHEY and CDR2 as SVGEGT. The V end lost 5 bases, the J end lost 6 bases, and 14 bases lay between the germline ends. The CDR3 bases are TGTGCCAGCAGTCAACTCGGGGGAGGCGAGCAGTACTTC. Translated: CASSQLGGGEQYF.

The V and J genes are TRBV3-1 (or the pseudogene TRBV3-2) and TRBJ2-7; tentatively, D is TRBD1 (6 bases). The CDR3 extends over 13 amino acids. Trimming took off 5 bases at V and 5 bases at J, with 13 bases between the two ends. Germline-derived CDR1 and CDR2 are LGHDT and YNNKEL (reference sequence). CDR3 sequence (DNA): TGTGCCAGCAGCGTGCTGGGGGCTCACGAGCAGTACTTC. It is translated as CASSVLGAHEQYF.

The chain carries TRBV7-6 and TRBJ1-6; D possibly corresponds to TRBD1 (6 bases). V lost 1 base to trimming and J lost 5 bases, with 15 bases between them. The CDR3 is 17 residues long. Per the germline V gene, CDR1 is SGHVS and CDR2 is FNYEAQ. Here the CDR3 reads CASSLEQGPLNNSPLHF. CDR3 nucleotide sequence: TGTGCCAGCAGCTTAGAGCAGGGGCCGCTAAATAATTCACCCCTCCACTTT.

The genes are TRBV6-2 or TRBV6-3 and TRBJ2-7; no reliable D call. Germline V CDR1 and CDR2: MNHEY, SVGEGT. The CDR3 totals 14 residues. Trimming took off 3 bases at V and 7 bases at J, with 16 bases between the two ends. CDR3 loop: CASSYAGLLREQYF. CDR3 nucleotides: TGTGCCAGCAGTTATGCTGGCCTCCTAAGGGAGCAGTACTTC.

This clone was seen just once. The CDR3 region is CASSAGQGRGYTF. CDR3 sequence (DNA): TGCGCCAGCAGTGCGGGACAGGGTAGAGGCTACACCTTC. The V call is TRBV10-1, the J call TRBJ1-2, with TRBD1 matching over 9 bases. From germline, CDR1 is WNHNN and CDR2 SYGVQD (reference sequence). This CDR3 is 13 amino acids long. J lost 8 bases, V lost 4 bases, and 5 bases had no gene match.